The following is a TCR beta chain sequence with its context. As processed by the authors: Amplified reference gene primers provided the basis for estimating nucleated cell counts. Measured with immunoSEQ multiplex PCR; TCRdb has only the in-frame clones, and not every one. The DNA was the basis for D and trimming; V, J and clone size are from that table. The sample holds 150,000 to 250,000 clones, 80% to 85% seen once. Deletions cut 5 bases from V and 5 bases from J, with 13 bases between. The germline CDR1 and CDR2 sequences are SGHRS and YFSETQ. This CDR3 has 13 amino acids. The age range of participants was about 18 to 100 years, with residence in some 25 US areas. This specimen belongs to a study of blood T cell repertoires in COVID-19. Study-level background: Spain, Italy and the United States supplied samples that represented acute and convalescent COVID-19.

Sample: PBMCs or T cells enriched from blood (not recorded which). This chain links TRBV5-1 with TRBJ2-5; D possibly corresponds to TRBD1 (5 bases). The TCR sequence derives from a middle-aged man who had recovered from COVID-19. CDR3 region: CASSFGAAETQYF. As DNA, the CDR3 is TGCGCCAGCAGTTTTGGGGCGGCGGAGACCCAGTACTTC.